This entry features one T cell receptor beta chain sequence. It lacks a known antigen. Base-call qualities are not available, and no considerably larger clone is one nucleotide away. This entry comes from a study of control samples from healthy donors and cancer patients (dated by TCRdb to 2018 to 2020). The method was the immunoSEQ multiplex PCR assay. Drawn from immuneACCESS, this table holds only the in-frame rearrangements with V and J called that TCRdb kept. Clones are partly lost; checked studies trace under half to an unresolved V gene and leave the rest unexplained. The sample yields about 70,000 clones; over 75% were counted once. In total, the top ten clones hold over 2% of the sample. Per the germline V gene, MNHEY is the CDR1 and SVGAGI is the CDR2. CDR3 length: 12 amino acids, cysteine to phenylalanine. Here the CDR3 DNA is all that survives: 36 bases in frame from base 1. Between the V and J ends, shortened by 7 bases and 3 bases respectively, the junction contains 7 bases.

The sample consisted of PBMCs. Rearrangement joined TRBV6-5 to TRBJ1-3, with the D gene not clear enough to name. This clonotype was sampled from a woman aged 50 to 60 with head and neck cancer. In nucleotide form, the sequence is TGTGCCAGCACCAAGGATGGAAACACCATATATTTT. This translates into CASTKDGNTIYF.